This is a list of T cell receptor beta chains from one sample in a study of PD-1 blockade in mismatch repair-deficient tumors. Some clones are missing from TCRdb's copy, which holds only in-frame ones; the method was immunoSEQ multiplex PCR. The sample yields 100,000 to 150,000 clones, more than 70% seen once. This sample comprised peripheral blood, obtained approximately 70 weeks after starting pembrolizumab. The receptors shown here come from an adult with mismatch repair-deficient cancer. The CDR3 runs from the conserved cysteine through the conserved F or W. A D gene is named only where the DNA matches it firmly. Expanded clones are given a class, and other clones once, few, many or no size at all.

j_call	clone_size	d_call	v_call	cdr3_nt	cdr3_aa
TRBJ2-7	-	-	TRBV5-6	TGTGCCAGCAGCTACCCGACAGGCCAGTACGAGCAGTACTTC	CASSYPTGQYEQYF
TRBJ2-7	-	-	TRBV11-2	TGTGCCAGCAGCTGGGGATACGAGCAGTACTTC	CASSWGYEQYF
TRBJ2-7	-	-	TRBV28	TGTGCCAGCAGTTCTCAGGGTGGCGCGTCCTACGAGCAGTACTTC	CASSSQGGASYEQYF
TRBJ2-5	-	TRBD1	TRBV28	TGTGCCAGCAGAAATAGCTTGGGGTCAGGGGGTGTGGAGACCCAGTACTTC	CASRNSLGSGGVETQYF
TRBJ2-1	-	-	TRBV7-9	TGTGCCAGCAGCTTGGGTTTCTCTTTGGATGAGCAGTTCTTC	CASSLGFSLDEQFF
TRBJ2-1	-	-	TRBV2	TGTGCCAGCAGTGAGTGGCTGGGCAATGAGCAGTTCTTC	CASSEWLGNEQFF
TRBJ2-7	-	TRBD1	TRBV11-3	TGTGCCAGCAGCCCCCACAGGGGCATCTACGAGCAGTACTTC	CASSPHRGIYEQYF
TRBJ2-7	-	-	TRBV30	TGTGCCTGGAAGACAGGCCCCTTATTTGAGCAGTACTTC	CAWKTGPLFEQYF
TRBJ2-1	-	TRBD1	TRBV5-6	TGTGCCAGCAGTGGGACAGCTGACAATGAGCAGTTCTTC	CASSGTADNEQFF
TRBJ2-7	-	-	TRBV11-2	TGTGCCAGCAGCTTAAATCAGGGTTATAACTCCTACGAGCAGTACTTC	CASSLNQGYNSYEQYF
TRBJ1-1	-	TRBD1	TRBV28	TGTGCCAGCAGCCCGCCGACAGGGGGAAACACTGAAGCTTTCTTT	CASSPPTGGNTEAFF
TRBJ1-1	-	TRBD1	TRBV14	TGTGCCAGCAGCCAGGTAGGGGGCCGTGGTGAAGCTTTCTTT	CASSQVGGRGEAFF
TRBJ2-2	-	-	TRBV5-5	TGTGCCAGCAGCTTGTTCCCGGGGACCCCCGGGGAGCTGTTTTTT	CASSLFPGTPGELFF
TRBJ2-3	-	-	TRBV29-1	TGCAGCGTTCTTGGGGGGTCCACAAGCACAGATACGCAGTATTTT	CSVLGGSTSTDTQYF
TRBJ2-6	-	-	TRBV9	TGTGCCAGCAGCGTAGCCGGGACTGGGGCCAACGTCCTGACTTTC	CASSVAGTGANVLTF
TRBJ2-7	-	TRBD2	TRBV13	TGTGCCAGCAGCCTCAAGCTAGCGGGAGGGCTTTACGAGCAGTACTTC	CASSLKLAGGLYEQYF
TRBJ2-7	-	-	TRBV28	TGTGCCAGCAGTTTAGGGCAGAACTACGAGCAGTACTTC	CASSLGQNYEQYF
TRBJ2-3	-	-	TRBV2	TGTGCCAGCAGTGAAAGCTACTCCAGCACAGATACGCAGTATTTT	CASSESYSSTDTQYF
TRBJ2-3	-	-	TRBV11-2	TGTGCCAGCAGCTTCATTAGGACCGGCACAGATACGCAGTATTTT	CASSFIRTGTDTQYF
TRBJ1-5	-	TRBD1	TRBV28	TGTGCCAGCAGGAACTACAGGGGTAGCAATCAGCCCCAGCATTTT	CASRNYRGSNQPQHF
TRBJ1-1	few	-	TRBV19	TGTGCCAGTAGTATAAACTTGAACACTGAAGCTTTCTTT	CASSINLNTEAFF
TRBJ2-7	-	-	TRBV11-1	TGTGCCAGCAGCCAGAGGGGCAGGGCAACGGGCGAGCAGTACTTC	CASSQRGRATGEQYF
TRBJ2-5	-	-	TRBV5-1	TGCGCCAGCAGCGTAGGGCCCGCAGAGACCCAGTACTTC	CASSVGPAETQYF
TRBJ2-1	-	TRBD2	TRBV5-1	TGCGCCAGCCGACTAGCGGGAGGTATATGGAATGAGCAGTTCTTC	CASRLAGGIWNEQFF
TRBJ1-2	-	TRBD1	TRBV2	TGTGCCAGCAGCTCAAGACAGGGCTATGGCTACACCTTC	CASSSRQGYGYTF
TRBJ1-2	-	-	TRBV5-1	TGCGCCAGCAGCTCCGGACCAAGACCATATGGCTACACCTTC	CASSSGPRPYGYTF
TRBJ2-7	-	TRBD1	TRBV28	TGTGCCAGCAGCCCCTACAGGGGAAGTCCCTCCGAGCAGTACTTC	CASSPYRGSPSEQYF
TRBJ2-1	-	-	TRBV7-2	TGTGCCAGCAGCCTACAGGGCCTCTCCTACAATGAGCAGTTCTTC	CASSLQGLSYNEQFF
TRBJ2-7	-	TRBD1	TRBV4-1	TGCGCCAGCAGCGCGCCGGGACAGGGAACCTACGAGCAGTACTTC	CASSAPGQGTYEQYF
TRBJ2-7	-	TRBD1	TRBV2	TGTGCCAGCGGGCCAGGGGGCTACGAGCAGTACTTC	CASGPGGYEQYF
TRBJ2-5	-	-	TRBV5-6	TGTGCCAGCAGCTTACGAATGAAGACCCAGTACTTC	CASSLRMKTQYF
TRBJ2-2	-	-	TRBV28	TGTGCCAGCAGTCTCTCAGGGGAGGATAAGACCGGGGAGCTGTTTTTT	CASSLSGEDKTGELFF
TRBJ2-5	-	-	TRBV27	TGTGCCAGCAGTTTTGGCAGGGGCGATCAAGAGACCCAGTACTTC	CASSFGRGDQETQYF
TRBJ2-3	few	TRBD2	TRBV9	TGTGCCAGCAGCGCACTAGCGGGAGGGCTTCCAGATACGCAGTATTTT	CASSALAGGLPDTQYF
TRBJ2-1	few	-	TRBV5-1	TGCGCCAGCAGCTTGGTTTTGGGGAGCGATGAGCAGTTCTTC	CASSLVLGSDEQFF
TRBJ2-7	-	-	TRBV5-6	TGTGCCAGCACCACGGACACCTACGAGCAGTACTTC	CASTTDTYEQYF
TRBJ1-2	many	-	TRBV6-1	TGTGCCAGCAGTGACCCACTAAACGGGGGCTACACCTTC	CASSDPLNGGYTF
TRBJ1-1	-	-	TRBV6-5	TGTGCCAGCAGTTACTCAGGCTCGGGGAACACTGAAGCTTTCTTT	CASSYSGSGNTEAFF
TRBJ2-1	-	TRBD2	TRBV28	TGTGCCAGCAGTTTAGTCGGACTAGTTAATGAGCAGTTCTTC	CASSLVGLVNEQFF
TRBJ2-1	-	-	TRBV4-1	TGCGCCAGCAGCCTTAGGGACAACCTAGTGGATGAGCAGTTCTTC	CASSLRDNLVDEQFF
TRBJ2-1	-	-	TRBV5-1	TGCGCCAGCAGCTTGGGGAGTGGGAGCTCCTACAATGAGCAGTTCTTC	CASSLGSGSSYNEQFF
TRBJ2-7	few	-	TRBV28	TGTGCCAGCAGCGAGTCGTCGTACGAGCAGTACTTC	CASSESSYEQYF
TRBJ1-4	-	-	TRBV30	TGTGCCTGGAGTGTACCGACCACAGGGTGGCAAGAAAAACTGTTTTTT	CAWSVPTTGWQEKLFF
TRBJ1-5	-	TRBD1	TRBV2	TGTGCCAGCAGCACAACCGGGACAGATAGCAATCAGCCCCAGCATTTT	CASSTTGTDSNQPQHF
TRBJ2-4	-	-	TRBV6-1	TGTGCCAGCAGTGAAGCGTTTTTCACAGGGACACAAAACATTCAGTACTTC	CASSEAFFTGTQNIQYF
TRBJ2-7	-	-	TRBV29-1	TGCAGCGTTCTCCTTAGCTCCTACGAGCAGTACTTC	CSVLLSSYEQYF
TRBJ2-3	-	TRBD2	TRBV2	TGTGCCAGCAGGATACTAGCGGCCGGGACAGATACGCAGTATTTT	CASRILAAGTDTQYF